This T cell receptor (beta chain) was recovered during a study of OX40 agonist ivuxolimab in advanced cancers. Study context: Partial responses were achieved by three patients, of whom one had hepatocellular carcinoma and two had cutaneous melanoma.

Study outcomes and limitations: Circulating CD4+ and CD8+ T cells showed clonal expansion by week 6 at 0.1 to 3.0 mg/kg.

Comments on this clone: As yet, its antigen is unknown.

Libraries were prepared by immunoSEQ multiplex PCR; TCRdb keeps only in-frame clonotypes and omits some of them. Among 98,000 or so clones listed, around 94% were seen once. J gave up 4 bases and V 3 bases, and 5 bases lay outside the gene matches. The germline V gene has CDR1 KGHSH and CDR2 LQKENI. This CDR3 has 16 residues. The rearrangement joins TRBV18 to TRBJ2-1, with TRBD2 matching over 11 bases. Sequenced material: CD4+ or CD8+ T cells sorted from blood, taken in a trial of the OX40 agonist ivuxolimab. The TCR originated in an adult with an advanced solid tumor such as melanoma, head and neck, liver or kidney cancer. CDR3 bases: TGTGCCAGCTCACCGCCGGGGACTAGCGGATACAATGAGCAGTTCTTC. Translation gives CASSPPGTSGYNEQFF.